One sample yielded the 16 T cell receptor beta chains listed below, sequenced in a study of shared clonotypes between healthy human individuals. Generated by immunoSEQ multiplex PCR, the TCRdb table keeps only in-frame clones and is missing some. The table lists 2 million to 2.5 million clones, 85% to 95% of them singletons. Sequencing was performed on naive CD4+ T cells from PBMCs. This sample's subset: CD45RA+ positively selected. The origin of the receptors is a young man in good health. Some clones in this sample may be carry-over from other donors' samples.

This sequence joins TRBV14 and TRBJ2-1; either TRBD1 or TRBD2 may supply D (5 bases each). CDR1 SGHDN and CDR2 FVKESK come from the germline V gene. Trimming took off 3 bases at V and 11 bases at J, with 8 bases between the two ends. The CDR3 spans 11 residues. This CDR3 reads CASSQGPKQFF. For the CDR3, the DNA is TGTGCCAGCAGCCAGGGACCGAAGCAGTTCTTC.

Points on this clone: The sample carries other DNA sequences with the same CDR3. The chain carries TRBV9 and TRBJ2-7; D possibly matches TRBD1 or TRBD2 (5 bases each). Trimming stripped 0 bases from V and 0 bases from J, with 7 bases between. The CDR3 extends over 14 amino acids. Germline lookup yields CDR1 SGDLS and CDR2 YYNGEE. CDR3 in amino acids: CASSVGGVSYEQYF. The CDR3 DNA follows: TGTGCCAGCAGCGTAGGAGGGGTCTCCTACGAGCAGTACTTC.

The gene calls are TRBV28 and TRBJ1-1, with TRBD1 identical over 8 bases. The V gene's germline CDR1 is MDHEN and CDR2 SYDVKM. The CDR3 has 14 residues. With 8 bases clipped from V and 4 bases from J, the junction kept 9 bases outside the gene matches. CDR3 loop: CASLDRGPGTEAFF. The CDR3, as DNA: TGTGCCAGCCTTGACAGGGGCCCAGGCACTGAAGCTTTCTTT.

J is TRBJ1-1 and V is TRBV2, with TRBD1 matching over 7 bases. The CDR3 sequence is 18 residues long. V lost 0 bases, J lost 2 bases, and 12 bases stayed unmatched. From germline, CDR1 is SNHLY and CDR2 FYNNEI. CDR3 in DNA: TGTGCCAGCAGTGAAGCGCTTCGGGAGGACAGGCGTAACACTGAAGCTTTCTTT. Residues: CASSEALREDRRNTEAFF.

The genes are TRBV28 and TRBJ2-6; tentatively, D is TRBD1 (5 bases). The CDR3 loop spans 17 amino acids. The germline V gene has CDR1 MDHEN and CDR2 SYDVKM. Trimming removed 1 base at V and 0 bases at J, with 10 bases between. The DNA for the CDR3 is TGTGCCAGCAGTTTATTGTTAGGGGCCTCTGGGGCCAACGTCCTGACTTTC. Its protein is CASSLLLGASGANVLTF.

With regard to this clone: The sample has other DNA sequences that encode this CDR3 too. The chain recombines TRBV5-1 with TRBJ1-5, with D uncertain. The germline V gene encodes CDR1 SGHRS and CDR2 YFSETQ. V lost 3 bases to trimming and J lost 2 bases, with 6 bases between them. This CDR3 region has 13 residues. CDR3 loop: CASSWTGNQPQHF. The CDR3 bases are TGCGCCAGCAGCTGGACGGGCAATCAGCCCCAGCATTTT.

The DNA of the CDR3 is TGTGCCAGCAGCTTAGGACTAGCGGGAGGGCCTGGTTCCTACAATGAGCAGTTCTTC. Encoded protein: CASSLGLAGGPGSYNEQFF. V gene TRBV13 combines with J gene TRBJ2-1; 13 nucleotides agree with TRBD2. V lost 0 bases and J lost 1; bases outside the gene matches: 6. This CDR3 is built from 19 residues. The germline V gene has CDR1 PRHDT and CDR2 FYEKMQ (reference sequence).

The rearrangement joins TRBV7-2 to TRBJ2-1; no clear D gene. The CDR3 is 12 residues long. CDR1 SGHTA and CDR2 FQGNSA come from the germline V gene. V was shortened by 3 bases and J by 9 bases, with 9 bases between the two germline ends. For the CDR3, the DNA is TGTGCCAGCAGCTTTAGGACGCGTGAGCAGTTCTTC. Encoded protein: CASSFRTREQFF.

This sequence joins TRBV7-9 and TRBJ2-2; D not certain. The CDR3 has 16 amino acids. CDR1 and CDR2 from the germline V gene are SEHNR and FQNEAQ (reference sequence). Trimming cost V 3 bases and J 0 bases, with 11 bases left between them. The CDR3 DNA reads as TGTGCCAGCAGCTTTCCCACAATAGCGAACACCGGGGAGCTGTTTTTT. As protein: CASSFPTIANTGELFF. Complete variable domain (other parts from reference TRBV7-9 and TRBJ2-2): DTGVSQNPRHKITKRGQNVTFRCDPISEHNRLYWYRQTLGQGPEFLTYFQNEAQLEKSRLLSDRFSAERPKGSFSTLEIQRTEQGDSAMYLCASSFPTIANTGELFFGEGSRLTVL.

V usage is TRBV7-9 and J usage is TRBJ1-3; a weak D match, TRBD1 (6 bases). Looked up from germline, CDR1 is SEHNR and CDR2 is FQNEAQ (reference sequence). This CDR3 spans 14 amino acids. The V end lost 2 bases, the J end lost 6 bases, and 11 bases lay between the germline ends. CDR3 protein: CASSLTQGLNTIYF. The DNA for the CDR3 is TGTGCCAGCAGCTTAACACAGGGACTAAACACCATATATTTT.

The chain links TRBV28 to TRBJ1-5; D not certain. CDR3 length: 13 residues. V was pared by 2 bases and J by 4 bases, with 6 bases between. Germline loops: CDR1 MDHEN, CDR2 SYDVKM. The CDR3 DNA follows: TGTGCCAGCAGTTTAAACAAAAATCAGCCCCAGCATTTT. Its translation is CASSLNKNQPQHF.

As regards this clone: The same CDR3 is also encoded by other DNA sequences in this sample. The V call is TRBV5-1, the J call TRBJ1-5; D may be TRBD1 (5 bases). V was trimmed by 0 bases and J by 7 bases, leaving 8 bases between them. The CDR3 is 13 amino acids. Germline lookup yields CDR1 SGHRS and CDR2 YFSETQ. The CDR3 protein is CASSLEGTQPQHF. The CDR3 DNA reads TGCGCCAGCAGCTTGGAAGGGACCCAGCCCCAGCATTTT.

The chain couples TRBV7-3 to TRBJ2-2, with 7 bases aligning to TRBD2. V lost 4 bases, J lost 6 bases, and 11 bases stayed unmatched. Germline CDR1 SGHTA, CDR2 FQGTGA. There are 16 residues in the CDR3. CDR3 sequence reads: CASSSRGEPGSGELFF. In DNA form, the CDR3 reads TGTGCCAGCAGCTCCCGGGGGGAGCCGGGCTCCGGGGAGCTGTTTTTT.

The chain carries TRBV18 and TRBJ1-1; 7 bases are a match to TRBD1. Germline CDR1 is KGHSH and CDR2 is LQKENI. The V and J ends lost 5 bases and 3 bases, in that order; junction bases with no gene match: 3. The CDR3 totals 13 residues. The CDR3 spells CASSFQGDTEAFF. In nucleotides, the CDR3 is TGTGCCAGCTCATTTCAGGGGGACACTGAAGCTTTCTTT. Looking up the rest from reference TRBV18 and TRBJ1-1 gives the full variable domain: NAGVMQNPRHLVRRRGQEARLRCSPMKGHSHVYWYRQLPEEGLKFMVYLQKENIIDESGMPKERFSAEFPKEGPSILRIQQVVRGDSAAYFCASSFQGDTEAFFGQGTRLTVV.

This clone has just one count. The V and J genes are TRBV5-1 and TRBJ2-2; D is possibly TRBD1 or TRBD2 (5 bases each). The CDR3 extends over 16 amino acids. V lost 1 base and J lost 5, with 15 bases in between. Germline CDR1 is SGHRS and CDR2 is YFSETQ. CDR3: CASSLLGERHTGELFF. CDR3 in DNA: TGCGCCAGCAGCTTGTTAGGGGAGCGGCATACCGGGGAGCTGTTTTTT.

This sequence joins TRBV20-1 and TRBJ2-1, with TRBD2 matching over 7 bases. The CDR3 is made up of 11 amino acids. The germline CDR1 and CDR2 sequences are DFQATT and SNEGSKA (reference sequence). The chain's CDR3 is CKGGSWGEQFF. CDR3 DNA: TGCAAGGGCGGGAGTTGGGGTGAGCAGTTCTTC.